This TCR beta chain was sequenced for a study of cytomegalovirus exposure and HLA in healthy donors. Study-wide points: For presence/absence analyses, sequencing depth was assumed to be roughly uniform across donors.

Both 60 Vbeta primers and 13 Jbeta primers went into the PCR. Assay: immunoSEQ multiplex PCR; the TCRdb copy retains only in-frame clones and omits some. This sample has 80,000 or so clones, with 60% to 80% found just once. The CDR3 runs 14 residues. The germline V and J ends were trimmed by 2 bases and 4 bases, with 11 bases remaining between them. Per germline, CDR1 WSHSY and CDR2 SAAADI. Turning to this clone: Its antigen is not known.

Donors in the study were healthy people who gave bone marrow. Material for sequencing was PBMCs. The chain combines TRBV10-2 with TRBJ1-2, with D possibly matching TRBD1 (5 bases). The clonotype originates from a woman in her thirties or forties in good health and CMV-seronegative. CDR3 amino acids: CASSEGKGFYGYTF. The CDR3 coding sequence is TGCGCCAGCAGTGAGGGAAAGGGGTTCTATGGCTACACCTTC.